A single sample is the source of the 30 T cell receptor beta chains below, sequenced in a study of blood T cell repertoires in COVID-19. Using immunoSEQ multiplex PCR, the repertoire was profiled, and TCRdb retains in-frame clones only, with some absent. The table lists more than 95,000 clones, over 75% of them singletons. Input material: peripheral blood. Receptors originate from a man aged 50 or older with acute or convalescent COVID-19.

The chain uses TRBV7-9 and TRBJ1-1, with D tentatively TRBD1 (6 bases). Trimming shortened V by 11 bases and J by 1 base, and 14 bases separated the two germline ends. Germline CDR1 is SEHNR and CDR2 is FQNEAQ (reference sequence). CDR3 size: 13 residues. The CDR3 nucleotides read TGTGCCGGAAAACGGACAGAGAACACTGAAGCTTTCTTT. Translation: CAGKRTENTEAFF.

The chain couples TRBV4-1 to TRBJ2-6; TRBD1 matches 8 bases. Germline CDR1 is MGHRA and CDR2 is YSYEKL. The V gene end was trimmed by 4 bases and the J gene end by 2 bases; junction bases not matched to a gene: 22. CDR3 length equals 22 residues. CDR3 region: CASSRSRVTGVSIGPGANVLTF. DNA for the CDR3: TGCGCCAGCAGCCGAAGCCGGGTGACAGGGGTATCAATAGGTCCTGGGGCCAACGTCCTGACTTTC.

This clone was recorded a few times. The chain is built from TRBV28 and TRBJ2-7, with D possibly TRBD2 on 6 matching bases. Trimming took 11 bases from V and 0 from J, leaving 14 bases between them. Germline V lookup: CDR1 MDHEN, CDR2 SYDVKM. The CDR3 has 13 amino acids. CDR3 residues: CALTGALSYEQYF. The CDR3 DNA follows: TGTGCCCTCACGGGAGCGCTCTCCTACGAGCAGTACTTC. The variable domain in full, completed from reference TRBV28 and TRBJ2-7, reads DVKVTQSSRYLVKRTGEKVFLECVQDMDHENMFWYRQDPGLGLRLIYFSYDVKMKEKGDIPEGYSVSREKKERFSLILESASTNQTSMYLCALTGALSYEQYFGPGTRLTVT.

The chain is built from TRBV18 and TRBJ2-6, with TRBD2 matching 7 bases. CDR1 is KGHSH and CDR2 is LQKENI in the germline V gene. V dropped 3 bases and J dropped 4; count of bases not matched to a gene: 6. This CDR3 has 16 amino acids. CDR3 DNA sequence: TGTGCCAGCTCACCGGGGAGGGTAGAAGGGGCCAACGTCCTGACTTTC. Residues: CASSPGRVEGANVLTF.

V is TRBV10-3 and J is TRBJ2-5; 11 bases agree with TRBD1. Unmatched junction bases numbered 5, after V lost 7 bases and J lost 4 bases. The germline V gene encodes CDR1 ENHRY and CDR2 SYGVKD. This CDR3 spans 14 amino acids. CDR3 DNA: TGTGCCATCAAAGGACAGGGGGCGAGAGAGACCCAGTACTTC. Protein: CAIKGQGARETQYF.

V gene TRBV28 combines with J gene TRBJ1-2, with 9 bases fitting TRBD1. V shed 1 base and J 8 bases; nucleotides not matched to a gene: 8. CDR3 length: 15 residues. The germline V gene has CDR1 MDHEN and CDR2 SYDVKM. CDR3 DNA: TGTGCCAGCAGTTTATCGGGACAGGGCAGTGGGGGCTACACCTTC. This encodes CASSLSGQGSGGYTF.

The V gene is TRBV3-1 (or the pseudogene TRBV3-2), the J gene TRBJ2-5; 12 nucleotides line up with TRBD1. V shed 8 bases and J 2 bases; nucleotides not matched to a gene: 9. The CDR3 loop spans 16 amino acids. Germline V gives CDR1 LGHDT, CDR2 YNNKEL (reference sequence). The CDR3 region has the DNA TGTGCCAGCGGGACAGGGGGCGGTAGGCCACAAGAGACCCAGTACTTC. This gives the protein CASGTGGGRPQETQYF.

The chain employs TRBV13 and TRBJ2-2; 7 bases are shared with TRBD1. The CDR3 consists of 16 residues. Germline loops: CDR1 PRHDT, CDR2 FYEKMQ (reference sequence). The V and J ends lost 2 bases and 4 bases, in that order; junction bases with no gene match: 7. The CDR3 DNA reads TGTGCCAGCAGCTTAAAGGTCAGGGGGAGCACCGGGGAGCTGTTTTTT. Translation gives CASSLKVRGSTGELFF.

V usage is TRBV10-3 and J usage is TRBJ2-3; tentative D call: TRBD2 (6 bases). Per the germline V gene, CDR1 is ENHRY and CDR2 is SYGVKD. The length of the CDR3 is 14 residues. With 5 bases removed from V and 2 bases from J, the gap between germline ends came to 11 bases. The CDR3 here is CAISKSGFTDTQYF. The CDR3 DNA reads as TGTGCCATCAGTAAAAGCGGGTTCACAGATACGCAGTATTTT.

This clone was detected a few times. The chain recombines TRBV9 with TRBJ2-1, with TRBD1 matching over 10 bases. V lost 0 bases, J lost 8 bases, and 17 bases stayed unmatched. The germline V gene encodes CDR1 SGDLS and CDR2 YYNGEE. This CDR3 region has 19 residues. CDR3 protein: CASSVAWGQGSSSSDEQFF. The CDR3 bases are TGTGCCAGCAGCGTAGCGTGGGGACAGGGGTCAAGTAGCAGCGATGAGCAGTTCTTC.

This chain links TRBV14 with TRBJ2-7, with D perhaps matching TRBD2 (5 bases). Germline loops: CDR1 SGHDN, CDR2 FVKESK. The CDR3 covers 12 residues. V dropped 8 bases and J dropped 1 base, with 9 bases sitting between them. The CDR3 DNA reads TGTGCCAGCGGGGAGACTTCCTACGAGCAGTACTTC. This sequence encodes CASGETSYEQYF. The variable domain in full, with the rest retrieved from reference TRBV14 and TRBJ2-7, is EAGVTQFPSHSVIEKGQTVTLRCDPISGHDNLYWYRRVMGKEIKFLLHFVKESKQDESGMPNNRFLAERTGGTYSTLKVQPAELEDSGVYFCASGETSYEQYFGPGTRLTVT.

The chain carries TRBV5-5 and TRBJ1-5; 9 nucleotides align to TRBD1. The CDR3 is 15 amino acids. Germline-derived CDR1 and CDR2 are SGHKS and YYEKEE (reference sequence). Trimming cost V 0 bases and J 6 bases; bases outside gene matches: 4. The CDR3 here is CASSLEGQGFQPQHF. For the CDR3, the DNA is TGTGCCAGCAGCTTGGAAGGACAGGGGTTTCAGCCCCAGCATTTT.

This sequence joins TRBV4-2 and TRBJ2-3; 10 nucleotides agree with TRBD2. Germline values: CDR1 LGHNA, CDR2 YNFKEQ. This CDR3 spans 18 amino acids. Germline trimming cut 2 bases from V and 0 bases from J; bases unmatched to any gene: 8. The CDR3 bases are TGTGCCAGCAGCCAATGGGGACTAGCGAGACATAGCACAGATACGCAGTATTTT. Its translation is CASSQWGLARHSTDTQYF.

The CDR3 DNA sequence: TGTGCCAGTAGTATTTACAGGGCTAACGAGCAGTACTTC. Translating it yields CASSIYRANEQYF. V is TRBV19 and J is TRBJ2-7; possible D gene TRBD1, 6 bases. The CDR3 loop spans 13 amino acids. V gave up 3 bases and J gave up 5 bases, with 11 bases separating them. Germline CDR1 reads LNHDA; CDR2 reads SQIVND (reference sequence).

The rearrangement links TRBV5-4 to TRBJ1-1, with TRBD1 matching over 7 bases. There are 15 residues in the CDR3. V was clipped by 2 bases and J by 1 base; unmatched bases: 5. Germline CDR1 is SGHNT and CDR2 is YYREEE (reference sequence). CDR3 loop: CASSFRGRGNTEAFF. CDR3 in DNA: TGTGCCAGCAGCTTTAGGGGGCGAGGGAACACTGAAGCTTTCTTT.

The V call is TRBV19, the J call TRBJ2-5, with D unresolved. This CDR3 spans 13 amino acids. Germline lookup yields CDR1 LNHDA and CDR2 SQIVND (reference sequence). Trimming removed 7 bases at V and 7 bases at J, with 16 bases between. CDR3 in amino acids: CASNPGRSGTQYF. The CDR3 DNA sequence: TGTGCCAGTAACCCAGGCCGGTCTGGGACCCAGTACTTC.

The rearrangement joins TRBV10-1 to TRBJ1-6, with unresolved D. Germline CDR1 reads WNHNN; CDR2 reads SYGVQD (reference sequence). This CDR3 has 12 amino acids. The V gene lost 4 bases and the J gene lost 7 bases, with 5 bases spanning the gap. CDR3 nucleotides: TGCGCCAGCAGTGTCGGGAATTCACCCCTCCACTTT. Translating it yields CASSVGNSPLHF.

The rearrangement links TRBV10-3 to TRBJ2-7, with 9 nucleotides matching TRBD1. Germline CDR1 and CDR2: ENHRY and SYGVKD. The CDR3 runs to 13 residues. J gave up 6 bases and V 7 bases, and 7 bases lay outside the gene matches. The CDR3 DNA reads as TGTGCCATCAACCCGGGACAGGGTTCCGAGCAGTACTTC. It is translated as CAINPGQGSEQYF.

CDR3 bases: TGTGCCAGCAGCTTAGATCAGGGGAACACTGAAGCTTTCTTT. Translated: CASSLDQGNTEAFF. The rearrangement uses TRBV7-8 and TRBJ1-1, with D maybe TRBD1 (5 bases). Germline V gene lookup returns CDR1 SGHVS and CDR2 FQNEAQ. V gave up 1 base and J gave up 1 base, with 7 bases separating them. The CDR3 has 14 residues.

This CDR3 reads CAISPRGLGGELFF. The CDR3 bases are TGTGCCATCTCCCCGAGGGGGCTTGGCGGGGAGCTGTTTTTT. V is TRBV6-5 and J is TRBJ2-2; 7 bases align to TRBD1. The CDR3 loop spans 14 amino acids. Germline V gene lookup returns CDR1 MNHEY and CDR2 SVGAGI. V shed 10 bases, J shed 7 bases, and the junction held 12 bases outside the gene matches.

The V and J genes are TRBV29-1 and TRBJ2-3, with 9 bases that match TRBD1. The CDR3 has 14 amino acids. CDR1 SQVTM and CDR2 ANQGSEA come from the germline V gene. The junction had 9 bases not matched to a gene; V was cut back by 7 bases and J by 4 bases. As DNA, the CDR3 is TGCAGCGCCCCCCCCACAGGGGGCGCAGATACGCAGTATTTT. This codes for CSAPPTGGADTQYF.

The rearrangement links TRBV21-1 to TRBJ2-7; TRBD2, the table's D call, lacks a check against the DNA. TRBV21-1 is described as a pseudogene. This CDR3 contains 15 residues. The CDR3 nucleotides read TGTGCCAGCAGCAAAGTTGGGACTCGGACCTACGAGCAGTACTTC. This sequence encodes CASSKVGTRTYEQYF.

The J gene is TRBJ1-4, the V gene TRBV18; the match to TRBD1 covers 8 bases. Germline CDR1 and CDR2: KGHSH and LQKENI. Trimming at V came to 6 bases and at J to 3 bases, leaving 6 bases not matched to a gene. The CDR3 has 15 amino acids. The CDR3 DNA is TGTGCCAGCTCTCTAGGACAGGGATCTAATGAAAAACTGTTTTTT. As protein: CASSLGQGSNEKLFF.

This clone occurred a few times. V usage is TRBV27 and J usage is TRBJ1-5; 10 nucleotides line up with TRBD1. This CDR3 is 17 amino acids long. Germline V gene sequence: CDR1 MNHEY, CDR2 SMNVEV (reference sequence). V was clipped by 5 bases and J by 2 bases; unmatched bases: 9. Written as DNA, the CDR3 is TGTGCCAGCAGTCCACGACAGGGGGCACGAGGCAATCAGCCCCAGCATTTT. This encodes CASSPRQGARGNQPQHF.

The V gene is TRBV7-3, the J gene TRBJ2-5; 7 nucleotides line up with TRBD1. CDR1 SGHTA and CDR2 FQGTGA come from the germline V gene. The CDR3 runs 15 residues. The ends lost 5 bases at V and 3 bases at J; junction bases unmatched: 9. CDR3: CASSLGRDRKETQYF. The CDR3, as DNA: TGTGCCAGCAGCCTCGGCCGGGACAGAAAAGAGACCCAGTACTTC.

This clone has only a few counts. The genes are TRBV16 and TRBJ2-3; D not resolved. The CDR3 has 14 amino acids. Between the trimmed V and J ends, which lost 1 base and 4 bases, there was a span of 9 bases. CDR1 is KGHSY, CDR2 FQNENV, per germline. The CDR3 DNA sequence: TGTGCCAGCAGCCAATTGAGGCTCGCAGATACGCAGTATTTT. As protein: CASSQLRLADTQYF.

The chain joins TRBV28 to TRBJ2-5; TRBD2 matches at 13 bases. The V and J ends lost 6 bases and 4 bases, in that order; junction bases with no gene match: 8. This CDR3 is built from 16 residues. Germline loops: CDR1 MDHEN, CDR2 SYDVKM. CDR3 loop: CASSSRTSGSLETQYF. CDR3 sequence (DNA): TGTGCCAGCAGCTCACGGACTAGCGGGAGTTTAGAGACCCAGTACTTC.

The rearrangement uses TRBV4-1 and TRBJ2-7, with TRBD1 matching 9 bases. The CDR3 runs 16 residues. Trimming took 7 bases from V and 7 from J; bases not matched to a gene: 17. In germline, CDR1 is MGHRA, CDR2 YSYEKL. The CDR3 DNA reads TGCGCCAGCACCCTTAGACCACAGGGGGCCTCTGAAGAGCAGTACTTC. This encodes CASTLRPQGASEEQYF.

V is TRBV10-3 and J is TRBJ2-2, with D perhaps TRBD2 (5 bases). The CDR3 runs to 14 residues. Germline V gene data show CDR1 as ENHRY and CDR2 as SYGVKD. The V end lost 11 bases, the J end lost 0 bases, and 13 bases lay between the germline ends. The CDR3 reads CAYSGNTNTGELFF. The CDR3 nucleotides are TGTGCCTACTCGGGAAACACGAACACCGGGGAGCTGTTTTTT.

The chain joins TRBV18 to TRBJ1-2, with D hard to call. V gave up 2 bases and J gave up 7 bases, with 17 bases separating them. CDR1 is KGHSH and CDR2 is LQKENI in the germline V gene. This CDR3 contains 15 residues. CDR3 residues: CASSPGQVNGGGYTF. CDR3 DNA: TGTGCCAGCTCACCAGGCCAGGTCAACGGTGGTGGCTACACCTTC.